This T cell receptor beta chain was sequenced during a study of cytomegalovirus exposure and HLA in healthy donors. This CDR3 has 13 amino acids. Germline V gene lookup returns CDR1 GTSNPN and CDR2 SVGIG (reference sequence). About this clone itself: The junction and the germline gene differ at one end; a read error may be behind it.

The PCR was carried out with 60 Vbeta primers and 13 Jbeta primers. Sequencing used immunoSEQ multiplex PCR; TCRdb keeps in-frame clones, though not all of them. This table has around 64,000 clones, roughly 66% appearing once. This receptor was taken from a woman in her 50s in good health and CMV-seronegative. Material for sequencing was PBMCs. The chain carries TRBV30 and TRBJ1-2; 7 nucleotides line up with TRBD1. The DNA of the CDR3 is TGTGCCTGGAGTCCAGGGGACAGCGTGATGATTGCCTTC. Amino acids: CAWSPGDSVMIAF.